This TCR beta chain comes out of a study of OX40 agonist ivuxolimab in advanced cancers. About the full investigation: Ivuxolimab, which targeted the costimulatory receptor OX40 (CD134), was an agonistic, fully human IgG2 monoclonal antibody. Intravenous ivuxolimab was administered to patients every 2 weeks at six dose levels: 0.01, 0.1, 0.3, 1.5, 3 and 10 mg/kg. Of the 50 to 55 patients in dose escalation, about 20 had hepatocellular carcinoma, approximately 15 had melanoma, 9 had renal cell carcinoma and 9 had head and neck cancer. A male proportion of roughly 85% and a mean age of about 60 years, ranging from roughly 20 to 80, were recorded for the dose-escalation cohort. Prior anti-PD-1, anti-PD-L1 or anti-CTLA-4 therapy was permitted, and roughly two fifths of dose-escalation patients had received checkpoint inhibitors. Partial responses occurred in three dose-escalation patients, of whom one had hepatocellular carcinoma and two had cutaneous melanoma. The purpose of peripheral TCRbeta sequencing was to test whether ivuxolimab changed TCR sequence diversity and led to clonal T-cell expansion. The paper covers the monotherapy dose-escalation part of the phase I ivuxolimab trial, which included N of about 50 patients.

Note on this clone: Its antigen target is currently unknown. Nothing much larger sits one base from this clone, and base qualities are not available.

Broader findings and caveats from the paper: In partial responders in the 0.1-3.0 mg/kg groups, normalized peripheral clonal expansion was found to be among the lowest, especially among CD8+ T cells. At doses of 0.1 to 3.0 mg/kg, clonal expansion of both CD4+ and CD8+ T cells in blood was seen between baseline and week 6. The antigen specificity of the clonally expanded peripheral T cells was not determined. Low levels of normalized T-cell clonal expansion were also seen in some patients who did not respond. After ivuxolimab, more expanded clones were found on average in CD8+ T cells than in CD4+ T cells.

For sequencing of the TCRbeta CDR3 region, genomic DNA was extracted from the sorted cells. The immunoSEQ Assay was used to sequence the TCRbeta CDR3 regions. Held by TCRdb, this immuneACCESS table contains in-frame sequences only and omits some clones. Under half of the omission traces to an unresolved V gene where checked; the cause of the rest is unknown. This sample has approximately 48,000 clones in its table, and over 75% of those were observed once. The ten largest clones capture 2% to 2.5% of the sample. Patients with a history of autoimmune disease or receiving systemic immunosuppression were excluded from the trial. Peripheral blood for TCR sequencing was drawn from every dose cohort at baseline, at cycle 4 day 1 and at cycle 7 day 1. Samples were obtained from an open-label, multicenter, first-in-human phase I dose-escalation trial of ivuxolimab. Adults with locally advanced or metastatic melanoma, renal cell carcinoma, hepatocellular carcinoma or head and neck squamous cell carcinoma were enrolled in the trial. Before TCR sequencing, CD4+ and CD8+ T cells were separately sorted from peripheral blood.

The receptor was isolated from an adult with an advanced solid tumor such as melanoma, head and neck, liver or kidney cancer. The input for sequencing was CD4+ or CD8+ T cells sorted from blood, taken in a trial of the OX40 agonist ivuxolimab.

The DNA is TGTGCCAGCAGCTTAGTTTCGGGGGCCAACGTCCTGACTTTC. Its translation reads: CASSLVSGANVLTF. The chain couples TRBV11-2 to TRBJ2-6; the D gene cannot be named for sure. The CDR3 has 14 amino acids, counting the end cysteine and phenylalanine. Only CDR3 DNA remains: 42 bases, in frame from the first base. CDR1 and CDR2 are read off the germline V gene as SGHAT and FQNNGV. V is clipped by 1 base and J by 4 bases, and the sequence between their germline boundaries is 5 bases long.